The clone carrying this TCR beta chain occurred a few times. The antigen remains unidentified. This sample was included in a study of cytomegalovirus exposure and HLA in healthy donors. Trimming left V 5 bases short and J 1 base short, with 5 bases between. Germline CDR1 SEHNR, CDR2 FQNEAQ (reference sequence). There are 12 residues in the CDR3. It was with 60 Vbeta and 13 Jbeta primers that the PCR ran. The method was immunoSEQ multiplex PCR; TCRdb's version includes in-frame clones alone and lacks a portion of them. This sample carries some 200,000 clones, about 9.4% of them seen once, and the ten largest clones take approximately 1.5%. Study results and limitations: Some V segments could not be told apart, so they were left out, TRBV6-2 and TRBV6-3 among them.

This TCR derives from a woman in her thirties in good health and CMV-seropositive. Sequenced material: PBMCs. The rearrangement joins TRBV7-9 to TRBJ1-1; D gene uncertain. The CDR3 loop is CASSRQNTEAFF. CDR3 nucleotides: TGTGCCAGCAGCCGACAGAACACTGAAGCTTTCTTT. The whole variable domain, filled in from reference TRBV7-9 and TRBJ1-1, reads DTGVSQNPRHKITKRGQNVTFRCDPISEHNRLYWYRQTLGQGPEFLTYFQNEAQLEKSRLLSDRFSAERPKGSFSTLEIQRTEQGDSAMYLCASSRQNTEAFFGQGTRLTVV.